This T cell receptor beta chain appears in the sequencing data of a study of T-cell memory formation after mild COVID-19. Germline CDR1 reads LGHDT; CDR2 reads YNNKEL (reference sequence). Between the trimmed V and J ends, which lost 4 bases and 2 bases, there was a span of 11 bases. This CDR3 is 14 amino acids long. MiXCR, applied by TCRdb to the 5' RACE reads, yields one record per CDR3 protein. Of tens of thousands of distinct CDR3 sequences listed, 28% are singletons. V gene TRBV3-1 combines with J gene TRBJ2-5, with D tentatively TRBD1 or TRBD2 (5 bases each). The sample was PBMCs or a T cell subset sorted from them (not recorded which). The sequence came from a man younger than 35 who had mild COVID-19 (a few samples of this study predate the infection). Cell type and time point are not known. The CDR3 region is CASSLWDQQETQYF. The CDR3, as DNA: TGTGCCAGCAGCCTATGGGACCAGCAAGAGACCCAGTACTTC.